One sample yielded the 10 T cell receptor beta chains listed below, sequenced in a study of tissue T cells after allogeneic stem cell transplantation. Sequencing was performed with immunoSEQ multiplex PCR; in TCRdb, only in-frame clones are kept and a portion is missing. The table lists approximately 22,000 clones, roughly two thirds of them singletons. Sequenced material: spleen. The receptors stem from a female BALB/c mouse in good health. MHC haplotype here: H2-d.

The sample holds a few counts of this clone. Mouse names are used for the genes. The read ends 1 residue shy of where the CDR3 ends; the end is completed using the germline J gene. The sample carries other DNA sequences with the same CDR3. The chain employs TRBV13-2 and TRBJ2-7; no firm D call. V was cut by 0 bases and J by 4 bases, with 5 bases left in between. From germline, CDR1 is NNHNN and CDR2 SYGAGS (reference sequence). This CDR3 is built from 12 residues. The sequenced CDR3 bases are TGTGCCAGCGGTGATGCATTGTATGAACAGTAC. It specifies CASGDALYEQY. The whole CDR3 region reads CASGDALYEQYF.

Of note for this clone: Any gene name here is a mouse gene name. The sequenced fragment ends 1 residue before the CDR3 boundary, so the rest is inferred from the germline J gene. The V call is TRBV13-1, the J call TRBJ2-7, with 9 positions matching TRBD1. V lost 3 bases, J lost 6 bases, and 1 base stayed unmatched. This CDR3 region has 12 residues. Germline CDR1 and CDR2: NSHNY and SYGAGN. CDR3 loop: CASSADRGEQYF. The DNA read from the CDR3 is TGTGCCAGCAGTGCGGACAGGGGTGAACAGTAC.

To note about this clone: Gene labels here are mouse ones. The read ends 1 residue early relative to the CDR3; the germline J gene fills the gap. The chain links TRBV20 to TRBJ1-2; TRBD1 aligns across 7 bases. With V trimmed by 1 base and J by 0 bases, 5 bases remained unmatched. Germline V lookup: CDR1 GFQATS, CDR2 STVNSAI. The CDR3 runs 15 residues. CDR3 sequence: CGARADRAANSDYTF. The covered CDR3 bases are TGTGGTGCTAGGGCCGACAGGGCTGCAAACTCCGACTACACC.

As to this clone: The gene names here belong to mouse. The read ends 1 residue before the CDR3 terminus; that terminus is restored from the germline J gene. The rearrangement uses TRBV19 and TRBJ2-2; TRBD1 agrees at 9 bases. Germline V lookup: CDR1 FNHDT, CDR2 SITEND (reference sequence). V shed 5 bases, J shed 3 bases, and the junction held 2 bases outside the gene matches. There are 14 residues in the CDR3. The chain's CDR3 is CASSRDRDTGQLYF. The part of the CDR3 DNA that was read is TGTGCCAGCAGCCGGGACAGGGACACCGGGCAGCTCTAC.

Of note for this clone: The gene names here belong to mouse. The read falls 1 residue short of the CDR3 end, and the missing part is taken from the germline J gene. This chain joins TRBV14 and TRBJ2-7, with 9 bases identical to TRBD1. Trimming took 2 bases from V and 3 from J; bases not matched to a gene: 3. This CDR3 is built from 14 residues. Germline V gene sequence: CDR1 SGHDT, CDR2 FRDEAV. CDR3 bases read: TGTGCCAGCAGTTTAGGACAGGGGATCTATGAACAGTAC. This translates into CASSLGQGIYEQY. The full CDR3 reads CASSLGQGIYEQYF.

Regarding this clone: Gene names and germline refer to mouse. The read gets to within 1 residue of the CDR3 end, and the germline J gene fills in the rest. V usage is TRBV1 and J usage is TRBJ2-7; D might be TRBD1 (5 bases). The V gene's germline CDR1 is NSQYPW and CDR2 LRSPGD (reference sequence). The germline V and J ends were trimmed by 0 bases and 0 bases, with 9 bases remaining between them. The CDR3 is 15 amino acids. CDR3 loop: CTCSADWTNSYEQYF. The part of the CDR3 DNA that was read is TGCACCTGCAGTGCAGACTGGACAAACTCCTATGAACAGTAC.

To note about this clone: Genes here carry mouse names. The CDR3 end is not reached by the read, which stops 1 residue before it; the germline J gene fills it in. The chain recombines TRBV1 with TRBJ1-4; 10 positions agree with TRBD1. Trimming at V came to 3 bases and at J to 5 bases, leaving 3 bases not matched to a gene. The CDR3 runs to 15 residues. In germline, CDR1 is NSQYPW, CDR2 LRSPGD (reference sequence). CDR3: CTCSARDRGNERLFF. The DNA read from the CDR3 is TGCACCTGCAGTGCTCGGGACAGGGGTAACGAAAGATTATTT. The full variable domain, its missing parts supplied by reference TRBV1 and TRBJ1-4, is VTLLEQNPRWRLVPRGQAVNLRCILKNSQYPWMSWYQQDLQKQLQWLFTLRSPGDKEVKSLPGADYLATRVTDTELRLQVANMSQGRTLYCTCSARDRGNERLFFGHGTKLSVL.

Remarks on this clone: Gene names and germline refer to mouse. The read finishes 1 residue shy of the CDR3 end, and the germline J gene is used to complete it. The V gene is TRBV13-3, the J gene TRBJ2-4; 11 bases align to TRBD2. The germline V gene has CDR1 NNHDY and CDR2 SYVADS. The CDR3 is 18 residues long. The V and J ends lost 1 base and 0 bases, in that order; junction bases with no gene match: 7. Incomplete CDR3 DNA: TGTGCCAGCAGTGATCCGCCGGGACTGGGGGCTAGTCAAAACACCTTGTAC. Its protein product is CASSDPPGLGASQNTLY. The entire CDR3 sequence reads CASSDPPGLGASQNTLYF.

As regards this clone: Gene labels here are mouse ones. The read stops 1 residue short of the end of the CDR3; the missing end is completed from the germline J gene. The chain links TRBV17 to TRBJ2-5, with TRBD2 matching over 13 bases. This CDR3 region has 16 residues. Trimming at V came to 2 bases and at J to 2 bases, leaving 1 base not matched to a gene. CDR1 is MNHDT and CDR2 is YYDKIL in the germline V gene. CDR3 DNA (partial): TGTGCTAGCAGTAGAAGGACTGGGGGGGCCCAAGACACCCAGTAC. This gives the protein CASSRRTGGAQDTQY. The entire CDR3 is CASSRRTGGAQDTQYF.

With regard to this clone: Each gene name is a mouse one. The CDR3 end is not reached by the read, which stops 1 residue before it; the germline J gene fills it in. The genes are TRBV1 and TRBJ1-3; weak D call: TRBD1 (6 bases). This CDR3 is built from 14 residues. The V gene's germline CDR1 is NSQYPW and CDR2 LRSPGD (reference sequence). Trimming shortened V by 8 bases and J by 0 bases, and 11 bases separated the two germline ends. Here the CDR3 reads CTCSGTNSGNTLYF. The sequenced CDR3 bases are TGCACCTGCTCCGGGACAAATTCTGGAAATACGCTCTAT.